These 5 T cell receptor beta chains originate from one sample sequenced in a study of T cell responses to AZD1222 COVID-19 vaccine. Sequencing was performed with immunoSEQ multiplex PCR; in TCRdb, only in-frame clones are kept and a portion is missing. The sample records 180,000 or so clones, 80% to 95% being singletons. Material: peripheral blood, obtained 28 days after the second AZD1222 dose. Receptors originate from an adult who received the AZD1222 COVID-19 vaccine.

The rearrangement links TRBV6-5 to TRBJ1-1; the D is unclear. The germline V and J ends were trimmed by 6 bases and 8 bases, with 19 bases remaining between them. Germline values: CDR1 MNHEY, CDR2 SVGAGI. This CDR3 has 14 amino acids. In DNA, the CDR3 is TGTGCCAGCAGCGGCCCGGACCTACTTAAAGAAGCTTTCTTT. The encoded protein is CASSGPDLLKEAFF.

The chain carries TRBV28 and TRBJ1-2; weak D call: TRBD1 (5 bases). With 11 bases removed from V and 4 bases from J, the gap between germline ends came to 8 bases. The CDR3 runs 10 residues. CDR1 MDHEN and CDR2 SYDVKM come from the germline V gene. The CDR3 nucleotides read TGTGCCGCGGGGCCCTATGGCTACACCTTC. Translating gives CAAGPYGYTF.

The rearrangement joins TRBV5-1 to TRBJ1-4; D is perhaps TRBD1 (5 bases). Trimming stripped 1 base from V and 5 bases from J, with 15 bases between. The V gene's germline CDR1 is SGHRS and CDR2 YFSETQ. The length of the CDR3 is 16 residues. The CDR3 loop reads CASSLQGAGTNEKLFF. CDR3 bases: TGCGCCAGCAGCTTGCAAGGGGCCGGAACGAATGAAAAACTGTTTTTT.

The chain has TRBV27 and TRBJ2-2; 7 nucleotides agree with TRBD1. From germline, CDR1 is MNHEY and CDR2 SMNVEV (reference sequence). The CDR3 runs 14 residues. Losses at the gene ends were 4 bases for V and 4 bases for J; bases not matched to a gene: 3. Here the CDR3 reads CASSSGTATGELFF. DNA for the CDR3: TGTGCCAGCAGTTCCGGGACAGCCACCGGGGAGCTGTTTTTT.

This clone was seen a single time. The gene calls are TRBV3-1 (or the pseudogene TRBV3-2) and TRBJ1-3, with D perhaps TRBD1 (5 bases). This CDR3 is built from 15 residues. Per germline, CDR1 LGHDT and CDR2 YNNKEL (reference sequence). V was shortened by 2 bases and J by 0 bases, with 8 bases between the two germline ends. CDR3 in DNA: TGTGCCAGCAGCCAAACAGGCGACTCTGGAAACACCATATATTTT. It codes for CASSQTGDSGNTIYF.